These 23 T cell receptor beta chains share one sample of origin, sequenced in a study of blood T cells in healthy people across ages. Next came a second PCR, run for about 7 to 12 cycles, which used a sample-barcoded 5' primer along with a J-beta primer mix. TCRdb analysed the 5' RACE reads with MiXCR anew, one entry per CDR3 protein. There are hundreds of thousands of distinct CDR3 sequences in the sample; more than 45% occur only once, and approximately 15% lies in the top ten. The sample consisted of blood. The source of these receptors is an elderly woman in good health.

This chain joins TRBV14 and TRBJ2-5; D unresolved. The CDR3 has 13 residues. CDR1 and CDR2 from the germline V gene are SGHDN and FVKESK. The germline V and J ends were trimmed by 1 base and 5 bases, with 8 bases remaining between them. The CDR3 region has the DNA TGTGCCAGCAGCCAAGTCTCAGTGGAGACCCAGTACTTC. Translating it yields CASSQVSVETQYF.

This clonotype was observed a single time. The chain employs TRBV11-2 and TRBJ2-7, with D unresolved. Looked up from germline, CDR1 is SGHAT and CDR2 is FQNNGV. The CDR3 loop spans 13 amino acids. V was trimmed by 6 bases and J by 3 bases, leaving 12 bases between them. The CDR3 bases are TGTGCCAGCAGTCCTTCTCAGCGCTACGAGCAGTACTTC. This translates into CASSPSQRYEQYF.

The rearrangement links TRBV29-1 to TRBJ2-5; D assignment may be TRBD1 or TRBD2 (5 bases each). Germline V gives CDR1 SQVTM, CDR2 ANQGSEA. The V gene lost 3 bases and the J gene lost 1 base, with 15 bases spanning the gap. The length of the CDR3 is 15 residues. CDR3 region: CSVEAGRGTQETQYF. The CDR3 nucleotides read TGCAGCGTTGAGGCAGGGCGAGGGACCCAAGAGACCCAGTACTTC. Full variable domain (remainder filled in from reference TRBV29-1 and TRBJ2-5): SAVISQKPSRDICQRGTSLTIQCQVDSQVTMMFWYRQQPGQSLTLIATANQGSEATYESGFVIDKFPISRPNLTFSTLTVSNMSPEDSSIYLCSVEAGRGTQETQYFGPGTRLLVL.

The CDR3 DNA is TGTGCCAGCAGTTTATTATTAGGACAGTACAATGAGCAGTTCTTC. Protein: CASSLLLGQYNEQFF. The genes are TRBV28 and TRBJ2-1; maybe TRBD1 (6 bases). This CDR3 is 15 amino acids long. The germline gives CDR1 MDHEN, CDR2 SYDVKM. V was shortened by 1 base and J by 4 bases, with 11 bases between the two germline ends.

The rearrangement links TRBV27 to TRBJ2-1; 10 nucleotides agree with TRBD2. CDR3 size: 15 residues. Germline V gene data show CDR1 as MNHEY and CDR2 as SMNVEV (reference sequence). V shed 4 bases, J shed 7 bases, and the junction held 7 bases outside the gene matches. The CDR3 reads CASSSLAGSTNEQFF. CDR3 DNA sequence: TGTGCCAGCAGTTCACTAGCGGGAAGTACGAATGAGCAGTTCTTC.

Concerning this clonotype: A much bigger clone sits one base away, suggesting this may be a read error. The chain couples TRBV6-6 to TRBJ2-1; D perhaps matches TRBD1 (6 bases). The CDR3 spans 16 residues. Germline V gene sequence: CDR1 MNHNY, CDR2 SVGAGI (reference sequence). DNA of the CDR3: TGTGCCAGCAGTTACGTGGACAGTCCTGCCTACAATGGGCAGTTCTTC. It translates to CASSYVDSPAYNGQFF.

The chain uses TRBV5-1 and TRBJ2-5; TRBD2 agrees at 8 bases. The CDR3 has 17 residues. The V gene's germline CDR1 is SGHRS and CDR2 YFSETQ. J lost 2 bases, V lost 1 base, and 10 bases had no gene match. DNA for the CDR3: TGCGCCAGCAGCTTGCACGAACCGGGACTAGGTCAAGAGACCCAGTACTTC. Translated, it gives CASSLHEPGLGQETQYF.

Ten or more counts support this clonotype. The chain uses TRBV24-1 and TRBJ1-2; no firm D call. From germline, CDR1 is KGHDR and CDR2 SFDVKD. V shed 3 bases and J shed 7 bases, with 14 bases lying between them. CDR3 size: 14 residues. CDR3 sequence reads: CATSDVEGRGGYTF. The CDR3 nucleotides are TGTGCCACCAGTGATGTGGAGGGTCGCGGTGGCTACACCTTC.

This clonotype came up once. The V gene is TRBV20-1, the J gene TRBJ2-3; unclear D gene. V lost 0 bases to trimming and J lost 4 bases, with 8 bases between them. In germline, CDR1 is DFQATT, CDR2 SNEGSKA (reference sequence). The CDR3 is made up of 13 amino acids. The CDR3 loop is CSARDRYADTQYF. In DNA form, the CDR3 reads TGCAGTGCTAGAGACAGGTACGCAGATACGCAGTATTTT.

The J gene is TRBJ2-1, the V gene TRBV20-1; perhaps TRBD2 as D (6 bases). V was trimmed by 0 bases and J by 9 bases, leaving 9 bases between them. CDR3 length: 12 amino acids. Germline loops: CDR1 DFQATT, CDR2 SNEGSKA (reference sequence). This CDR3 reads CSARERDCEQFF. The CDR3, as DNA: TGCAGTGCTAGAGAGCGGGACTGTGAGCAGTTCTTC.

This clonotype was found many times. This chain uses TRBV5-1 with TRBJ2-5; TRBD2 might be the D (5 bases). Germline lookup yields CDR1 SGHRS and CDR2 YFSETQ. The length of the CDR3 is 14 residues. The germline V and J ends were trimmed by 1 base and 3 bases, with 10 bases remaining between them. The CDR3 DNA sequence: TGCGCCAGCAGCTTGCCATGGGGAGAAGAGACCCAGTACTTC. The encoded protein is CASSLPWGEETQYF.

Of note for this clonotype: With a much larger clone just one base away, this may be a read error. The chain couples TRBV9 to TRBJ2-3, with D maybe TRBD2 (6 bases). Trimming removed 4 bases from V and 3 bases from J, with 18 bases in between. The CDR3 runs to 16 residues. Germline values: CDR1 SGDLS, CDR2 YYNGEE. DNA of the CDR3: TGTGCCAGCAGCTTATCCGGGGGTGTGAGGACAGATACGCAGTATTTT. As protein: CASSLSGGVRTDTQYF.

In regard to this clonotype: A much bigger clone sits one base away, suggesting this may be a read error. The rearrangement uses TRBV20-1 and TRBJ2-1; the D gene is possibly TRBD2 (6 bases). The CDR3 has 11 amino acids. Germline CDR1 reads DFQATT; CDR2 reads SNEGSKA (reference sequence). V was shortened by 3 bases and J by 13 bases, with 13 bases between the two germline ends. CDR3 DNA: TGCAGTGCTAGTGTCCGGGAGACCCAGTTCTTC. Translation gives CSASVRETQFF.

This clonotype was seen ten or more times. The rearrangement uses TRBV12-3 or TRBV12-4 and TRBJ1-1; no firm D call. V was trimmed by 1 base and J by 5 bases, leaving 8 bases between them. The CDR3 is made up of 13 amino acids. CDR3 DNA: TGTGCCAGCAGTTTAGAGGAAGGGACTGAAGCTTTCTTT. It encodes CASSLEEGTEAFF.

The rearrangement uses TRBV15 and TRBJ1-4, with 7 bases fitting TRBD1. The germline gives CDR1 LNHNV, CDR2 YYDKDF (reference sequence). The CDR3 runs to 16 residues. Trimming took 3 bases from V and 4 from J; bases not matched to a gene: 8. The CDR3 sequence: CATSSSSQGFNEKLFF. In nucleotides, the CDR3 is TGTGCCACCAGCAGCAGCTCACAGGGGTTTAATGAAAAACTGTTTTTT.

This clonotype was counted at least ten times. The rearrangement links TRBV11-2 to TRBJ2-7; TRBD1 might be the D (6 bases). Germline lookup yields CDR1 SGHAT and CDR2 FQNNGV. The CDR3 sequence is 14 residues long. V was clipped by 4 bases and J by 3 bases, with 13 bases between them. The CDR3 sequence is CASSSVQGNYEQYF. As DNA, the CDR3 is TGTGCCAGCAGCTCCGTACAGGGAAACTACGAGCAGTACTTC.

Points on this clonotype: A single base separates this from a much larger clone, so it may be a read error. The rearrangement joins TRBV20-1 to TRBJ2-1, with 8 bases lining up with TRBD2. This CDR3 has 16 amino acids. From germline, CDR1 is DFQATT and CDR2 SNEGSKA (reference sequence). The CDR3 DNA follows: TGCAGTGCGTCCCTGGCGGGAGGAATAGGTAACAATGAGCAGTTATTC. It encodes CSASLAGGIGNNEQLF.

This clonotype has only a few counts. This may come from a read error, since a much larger clone is one base off. This sequence joins TRBV29-1 and TRBJ2-1, with unresolved D. The DNA end favors TRBJ2-7, so the J call may be wrong. Germline CDR1 is SQVTM and CDR2 is ANQGSEA. The CDR3 extends over 12 amino acids. CDR3 protein: CSVTYSYNEQYF. CDR3 nucleotide sequence: TGCAGCGTTACCTACTCCTACAATGAGCAGTACTTC.

This clonotype was seen only a few times. This chain connects TRBV20-1 to TRBJ2-3; 11 nucleotides align to TRBD2. The J segment lost 4 bases and the V segment lost 3 bases, leaving 9 bases of the junction unmatched. Germline V gene data show CDR1 as DFQATT and CDR2 as SNEGSKA (reference sequence). The CDR3 sequence is 16 residues long. CDR3 protein: CSASGRLAGWSDTQYF. CDR3 DNA sequence: TGCAGTGCTAGTGGTCGACTAGCGGGATGGTCAGATACGCAGTATTTT.

V gene TRBV5-4 combines with J gene TRBJ2-1; 15 bases map to TRBD2. The CDR3 is made up of 15 amino acids. CDR1 SGHNT and CDR2 YYREEE come from the germline V gene (reference sequence). V trimming: 0 bases; J trimming: 12 bases; junction bases outside the gene matches: 4. The CDR3 region is CASSLDGLAGGLQFF. CDR3 nucleotides: TGTGCCAGCAGCTTGGACGGACTAGCGGGGGGGCTGCAGTTCTTC.

This clonotype was seen only once. The rearrangement links TRBV10-3 to TRBJ2-3; D may match TRBD1 or TRBD2 (5 bases each). The germline V gene encodes CDR1 ENHRY and CDR2 SYGVKD. The V and J ends lost 6 bases and 6 bases respectively, with 13 bases between them. The CDR3 sequence is 13 residues long. The CDR3 loop is CAIRRGPTDTQYF. In DNA, the CDR3 is TGTGCCATCAGGAGGGGCCCAACGGATACGCAGTATTTT.

On this clonotype: A much larger clone differs from this one at a single base, so this may be a read error. The chain has TRBV5-1 and TRBJ1-2; no firm D call. Germline loops: CDR1 SGHRS, CDR2 YFSETQ. This CDR3 is 11 amino acids long. CDR3 sequence: CASSLGYGCTF. Here the CDR3 DNA reads TGCGCCAGCAGCTTGGGCTATGGCTGCACCTTC. The variable domain in full, completed from reference TRBV5-1 and TRBJ1-2, reads KAGVTQTPRYLIKTRGQQVTLSCSPISGHRSVSWYQQTPGQGLQFLFEYFSETQRNKGNFPGRFSGRQFSNSRSEMNVSTLELGDSALYLCASSLGYGCTFGSGTRLTVV.

The chain carries TRBV7-2 and TRBJ2-5, with 13 bases matching TRBD2. The DNA end lines up better with TRBJ2-4; the J call may be wrong. In germline, CDR1 is SGHTA, CDR2 FQGNSA. The CDR3 sequence is 15 residues long. The CDR3 bases are TGTGCCAGCAGCTTGGTCGGACTAGCGGGAGACATTCAGTACTTC. Encoded protein: CASSLVGLAGDIQYF.